The clone carrying this TCR beta chain was counted ten times or more. This sample stems from a study of human T cells and chemical hapten exposure. This sample's time point: patch test 3, about 24 weeks after DPC sensitization. Treatment denoted: therapeutic diphenylcyclopropenone sensitization with weekly scalp DPC. The V gene end was trimmed by 6 bases and the J gene end by 0 bases; junction bases not matched to a gene: 10. Germline lookup yields CDR1 MDHEN and CDR2 SYDVKM. The CDR3 extends over 17 amino acids. MiXCR, run by TCRdb on the RACE reads, gives a single entry per CDR3 protein. The table shows about 200,000 distinct CDR3 sequences, with 24% occurring only once.

The sequence came from a woman between 40 and 50 years old with alopecia areata. Some clones in this sample may be carry-over from other donors' samples. Sequenced here: whole blood, sampled in connection with sensitization to the hapten diphenylcyclopropenone (DPC). V is TRBV28 and J is TRBJ2-3; 9 bases fit TRBD2. CDR3 in DNA: TGTGCCAGCAGCTCCCGCCTAGCGGGAACTAGCACAGATACGCAGTATTTT. Protein product: CASSSRLAGTSTDTQYF. Full variable domain (remainder filled in from reference TRBV28 and TRBJ2-3): DVKVTQSSRYLVKRTGEKVFLECVQDMDHENMFWYRQDPGLGLRLIYFSYDVKMKEKGDIPEGYSVSREKKERFSLILESASTNQTSMYLCASSSRLAGTSTDTQYFGPGTRLTVL.